This T cell receptor (beta chain) was profiled in a study of blood T cell repertoires in COVID-19. Across the study: Sites across the United States, Italy and Spain contributed samples from acute and convalescent COVID-19.

Authors' methods: Amplification with reference gene primers provided the estimates of nucleated cell counts. Repertoires were generated with immunoSEQ multiplex PCR, while TCRdb's copy carries only in-frame clones and drops some. The D gene and trimming were derived from the DNA, and the V and J assignments and clone size from that table. This table has 130,000 to 150,000 clones, over 80% appearing once. Enrollees, roughly 18 to 90 years old, lived in about two dozen US areas. Clinical history reported by participants formed the basis on which cohorts were assigned. V was shortened by 3 bases and J by 8 bases, with 11 bases between the two germline ends. CDR3 length equals 13 residues. This clone turned up a few times.

V usage is TRBV12-3 or TRBV12-4 and J usage is TRBJ1-5; tentative D call: TRBD1 (5 bases). The clonotype originates from a man between 60 and 70 years old who had recovered from COVID-19. Sequences were obtained from PBMCs or T cells enriched from blood (not recorded which). The chain's CDR3 is CASSLGPGEPQHF. For the CDR3, the DNA is TGTGCCAGCAGTTTGGGGCCGGGGGAGCCCCAGCATTTT.